The 10 T cell receptor beta chains listed next were all sequenced from one sample in a study of response to subunit inactivated influenza vaccine. From the RT-PCR reads, TCRdb called clonotypes with MiXCR, one entry per CDR3 protein. The table records a few hundred thousand distinct CDR3 sequences, about 20% of them present only once. Material: PBMCs from blood, obtained about 20 months after vaccination. The receptors were gathered from a man aged 50 to 69 who received an inactivated influenza vaccine.

The V gene is TRBV2, the J gene TRBJ2-5; 11 bases are a match to TRBD2. The J segment lost 1 base and the V segment lost 6 bases, leaving 10 bases of the junction unmatched. Germline CDR1 is SNHLY and CDR2 is FYNNEI. This CDR3 contains 17 residues. In DNA form, the CDR3 reads TGTGCCAGCAGGGGAGGCGGGACTAGCGGACGCCAAGAGACCCAGTACTTC. It codes for CASRGGGTSGRQETQYF.

Note on this clonotype: A clone one base away is much larger, so this may be a read error. The CDR3 is CASSPEGRAYTF. CDR3 DNA: TGTGCCAGCAGCCCCGAAGGGCGAGCCTACACCTTC. This sequence joins TRBV12-3 or TRBV12-4 and TRBJ1-2; D gene unclear. Between the trimmed V and J ends, which lost 6 bases and 10 bases, there was a span of 15 bases. This CDR3 is built from 12 residues.

CDR3 sequence reads: CSARNGQAKGQYF. The CDR3 DNA is TGCAGTGCTAGAAATGGACAGGCCAAGGGGCAGTACTTC. The chain employs TRBV20-1 and TRBJ2-7; TRBD1 aligns across 7 bases. Losses at the gene ends were 2 bases for V and 9 bases for J; bases not matched to a gene: 10. Per the germline V gene, CDR1 is DFQATT and CDR2 is SNEGSKA (reference sequence). CDR3 length: 13 amino acids.

The chain joins TRBV11-1 to TRBJ2-7; D not resolved. The CDR3 contains 13 residues. The V end was cut by 3 bases, the J end by 6 bases, with 12 bases between. CDR1 and CDR2 from the germline V gene are SGHAT and FQDESV (reference sequence). The DNA for the CDR3 is TGTGCCAGCAGCTTGATGCCTTCGGGCGAGCAGTACTTC. Amino acid sequence: CASSLMPSGEQYF. Full variable domain (remainder filled in from reference TRBV11-1 and TRBJ2-7): EAEVAQSPRYKITEKSQAVAFWCDPISGHATLYWYRQILGQGPELLVQFQDESVVDDSQLPKDRFSAERLKGVDSTLKIQPAELGDSAMYLCASSLMPSGEQYFGPGTRLTVT.

This clonotype came up a few times. The rearrangement uses TRBV6-5 and TRBJ1-6; tentative D call: TRBD1 (5 bases). CDR3 length: 17 amino acids. Looked up from germline, CDR1 is MNHEY and CDR2 is SVGAGI. Trimming stripped 0 bases from V and 0 bases from J, with 9 bases between. In DNA form, the CDR3 reads TGTGCCAGCAGTTACTCGCAGGGAAGCTCCTATAATTCACCCCTCCACTTT. It is translated as CASSYSQGSSYNSPLHF.

V is TRBV6-5 and J is TRBJ1-5; no clear D gene. The germline V and J ends were trimmed by 0 bases and 0 bases, with 12 bases remaining between them. There are 17 residues in the CDR3. Germline V gives CDR1 MNHEY, CDR2 SVGAGI. Here the CDR3 reads CASSYSRRTDSNQPQHF. CDR3 nucleotide sequence: TGTGCCAGCAGTTACTCGCGCAGGACGGATAGCAATCAGCCCCAGCATTTT.

The chain links TRBV5-1 to TRBJ1-1, with TRBD1 as a possible D gene (6 bases). The ends were cut back, 5 bases at V and 2 bases at J, with 10 bases in the middle. The V gene's germline CDR1 is SGHRS and CDR2 YFSETQ. The CDR3 length is 13 residues. Written as DNA, the CDR3 is TGCGCCAGCAGACCAGGGACAAACACTGAAGCTTTCTTT. It yields the protein CASRPGTNTEAFF. The full variable domain, in which reference TRBV5-1 and TRBJ1-1 provide the parts outside the CDR3, is KAGVTQTPRYLIKTRGQQVTLSCSPISGHRSVSWYQQTPGQGLQFLFEYFSETQRNKGNFPGRFSGRQFSNSRSEMNVSTLELGDSALYLCASRPGTNTEAFFGQGTRLTVV.

This clonotype was seen more than once but under ten times. This chain joins TRBV10-3 and TRBJ2-1; the D is unclear. This CDR3 is 16 amino acids long. Trimming took 6 bases from V and 2 from J, leaving 17 bases between them. Germline loops: CDR1 ENHRY, CDR2 SYGVKD. The CDR3 is CAIRGAVSPAYNEQFF. CDR3 bases: TGTGCCATCAGGGGCGCTGTCAGTCCCGCCTACAATGAGCAGTTCTTC.

This clonotype occurred a few times. The chain uses TRBV3-1 and TRBJ1-1; no definite D call. The germline CDR1 and CDR2 sequences are LGHDT and YNNKEL (reference sequence). V was clipped by 1 base and J by 5 bases, with 8 bases between them. The CDR3 has 13 residues. The CDR3 is CASSQVKATEAFF. CDR3 sequence (DNA): TGTGCCAGCAGCCAAGTGAAGGCGACTGAAGCTTTCTTT.

The chain has TRBV30 and TRBJ1-2; D unresolved. Germline-derived CDR1 and CDR2 are GTSNPN and SVGIG (reference sequence). The CDR3 has 14 residues. Trimming stripped 5 bases from V and 3 bases from J, with 16 bases between. The CDR3 is CAWAPRTWDYGYTF. In nucleotides, the CDR3 is TGTGCCTGGGCCCCCCGGACGTGGGACTATGGCTACACCTTC. The variable domain in full, with the rest retrieved from reference TRBV30 and TRBJ1-2, is SQTIHQWPATLVQPVGSPLSLECTVEGTSNPNLYWYRQAAGRGLQLLFYSVGIGQISSEVPQNLSASRPQDRQFILSSKKLLLSDSGFYLCAWAPRTWDYGYTFGSGTRLTVV.